This T cell receptor (beta chain) emerged from a study of lung T cells in sarcoidosis with Löfgren's syndrome. Study findings and constraints: Versus controls, Löfgren's syndrome patients reportedly showed TRAV12-1 and TRBV2 as most expanded. These T cells possibly recognize a putative, unidentified sarcoidosis-associated antigen.

TCRdb itself ran the reads through MiXCR, one entry per CDR3 protein. This repertoire shows 15,000 to 20,000 distinct CDR3 sequences, roughly 22% found once; its top ten account for less than 5%. Many counts were recorded for this clonotype. Antigen unknown. This CDR3 contains 13 residues. Trimming cost V 3 bases and J 8 bases; bases outside gene matches: 3. V usage is TRBV12-3 or TRBV12-4 and J usage is TRBJ1-5, with 8 bases lining up with TRBD1. The clonotype comes from a human donor with sarcoidosis (Löfgren's syndrome or another form), or a control subject (not recorded which). Material for sequencing was CD4+ T cells from PBMCs. In DNA, the CDR3 is TGTGCCAGCAGTTTGCCAGGGGGCAAGCCCCAGCATTTT. Amino acid sequence: CASSLPGGKPQHF.